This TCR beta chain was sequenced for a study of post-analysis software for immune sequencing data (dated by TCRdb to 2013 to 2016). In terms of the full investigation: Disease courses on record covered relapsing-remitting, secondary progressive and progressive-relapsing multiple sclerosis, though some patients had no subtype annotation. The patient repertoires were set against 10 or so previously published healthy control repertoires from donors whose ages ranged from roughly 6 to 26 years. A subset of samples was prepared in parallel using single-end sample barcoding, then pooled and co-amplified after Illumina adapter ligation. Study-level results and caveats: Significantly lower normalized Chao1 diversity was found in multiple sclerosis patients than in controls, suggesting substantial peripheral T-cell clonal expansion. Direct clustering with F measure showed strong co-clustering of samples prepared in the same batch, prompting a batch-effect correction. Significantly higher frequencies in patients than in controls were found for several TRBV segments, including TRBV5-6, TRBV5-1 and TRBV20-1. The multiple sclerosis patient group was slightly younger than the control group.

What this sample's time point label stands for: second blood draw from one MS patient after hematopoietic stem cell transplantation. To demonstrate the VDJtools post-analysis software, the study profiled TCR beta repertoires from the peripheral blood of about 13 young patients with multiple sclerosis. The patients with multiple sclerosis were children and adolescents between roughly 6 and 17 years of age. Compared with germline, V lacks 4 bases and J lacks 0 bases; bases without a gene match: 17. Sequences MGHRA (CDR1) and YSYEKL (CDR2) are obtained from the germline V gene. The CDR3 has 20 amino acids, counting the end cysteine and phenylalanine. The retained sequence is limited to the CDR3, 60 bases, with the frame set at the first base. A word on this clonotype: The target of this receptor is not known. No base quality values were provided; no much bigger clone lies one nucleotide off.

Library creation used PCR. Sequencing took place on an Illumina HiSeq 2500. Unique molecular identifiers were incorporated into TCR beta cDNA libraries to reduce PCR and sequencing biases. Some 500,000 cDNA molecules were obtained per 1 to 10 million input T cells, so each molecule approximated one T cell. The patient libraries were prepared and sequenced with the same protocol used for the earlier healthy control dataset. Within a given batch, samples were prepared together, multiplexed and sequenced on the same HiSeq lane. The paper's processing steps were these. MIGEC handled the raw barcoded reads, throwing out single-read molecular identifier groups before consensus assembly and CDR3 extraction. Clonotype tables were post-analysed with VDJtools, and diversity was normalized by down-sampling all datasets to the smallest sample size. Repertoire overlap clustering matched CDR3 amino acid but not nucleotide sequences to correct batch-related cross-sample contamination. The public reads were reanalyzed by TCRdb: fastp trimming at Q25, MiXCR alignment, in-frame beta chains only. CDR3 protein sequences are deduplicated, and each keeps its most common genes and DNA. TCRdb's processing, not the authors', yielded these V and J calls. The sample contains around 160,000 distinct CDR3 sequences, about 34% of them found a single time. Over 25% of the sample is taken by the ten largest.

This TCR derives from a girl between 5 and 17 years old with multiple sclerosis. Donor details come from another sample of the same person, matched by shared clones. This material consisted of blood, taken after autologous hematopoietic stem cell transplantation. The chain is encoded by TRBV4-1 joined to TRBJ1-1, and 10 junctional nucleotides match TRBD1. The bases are TGCGCCAGCAGCCTAGAGGGGAACGACAGGGGGCCGGGGATGAACACTGAAGCTTTCTTT. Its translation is CASSLEGNDRGPGMNTEAFF.